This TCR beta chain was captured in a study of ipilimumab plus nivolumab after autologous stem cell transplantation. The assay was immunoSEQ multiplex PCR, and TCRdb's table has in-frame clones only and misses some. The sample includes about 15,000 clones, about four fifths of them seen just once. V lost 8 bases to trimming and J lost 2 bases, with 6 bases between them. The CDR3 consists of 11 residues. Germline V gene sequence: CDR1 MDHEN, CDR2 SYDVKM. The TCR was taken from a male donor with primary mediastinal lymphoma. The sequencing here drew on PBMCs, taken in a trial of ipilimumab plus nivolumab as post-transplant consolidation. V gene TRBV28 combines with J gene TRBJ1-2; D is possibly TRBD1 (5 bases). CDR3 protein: CASRQNYGYTF. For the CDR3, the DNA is TGTGCCAGCCGACAGAACTATGGCTACACCTTC.